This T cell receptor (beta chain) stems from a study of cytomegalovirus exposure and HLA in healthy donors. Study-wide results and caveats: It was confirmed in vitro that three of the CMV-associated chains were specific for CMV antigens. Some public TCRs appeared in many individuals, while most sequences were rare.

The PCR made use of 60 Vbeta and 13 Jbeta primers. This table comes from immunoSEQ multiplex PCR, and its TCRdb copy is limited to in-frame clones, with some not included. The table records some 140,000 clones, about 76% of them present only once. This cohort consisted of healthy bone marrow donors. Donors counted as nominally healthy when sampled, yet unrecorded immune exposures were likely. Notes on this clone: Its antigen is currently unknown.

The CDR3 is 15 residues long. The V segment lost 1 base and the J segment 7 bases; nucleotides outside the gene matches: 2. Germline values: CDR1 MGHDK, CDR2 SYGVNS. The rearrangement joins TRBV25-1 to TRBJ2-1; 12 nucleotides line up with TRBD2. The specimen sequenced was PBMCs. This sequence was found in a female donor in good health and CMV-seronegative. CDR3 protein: CASSEFGTSGNEQFF. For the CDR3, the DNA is TGTGCCAGCAGTGAATTCGGGACTAGCGGGAATGAGCAGTTCTTC.